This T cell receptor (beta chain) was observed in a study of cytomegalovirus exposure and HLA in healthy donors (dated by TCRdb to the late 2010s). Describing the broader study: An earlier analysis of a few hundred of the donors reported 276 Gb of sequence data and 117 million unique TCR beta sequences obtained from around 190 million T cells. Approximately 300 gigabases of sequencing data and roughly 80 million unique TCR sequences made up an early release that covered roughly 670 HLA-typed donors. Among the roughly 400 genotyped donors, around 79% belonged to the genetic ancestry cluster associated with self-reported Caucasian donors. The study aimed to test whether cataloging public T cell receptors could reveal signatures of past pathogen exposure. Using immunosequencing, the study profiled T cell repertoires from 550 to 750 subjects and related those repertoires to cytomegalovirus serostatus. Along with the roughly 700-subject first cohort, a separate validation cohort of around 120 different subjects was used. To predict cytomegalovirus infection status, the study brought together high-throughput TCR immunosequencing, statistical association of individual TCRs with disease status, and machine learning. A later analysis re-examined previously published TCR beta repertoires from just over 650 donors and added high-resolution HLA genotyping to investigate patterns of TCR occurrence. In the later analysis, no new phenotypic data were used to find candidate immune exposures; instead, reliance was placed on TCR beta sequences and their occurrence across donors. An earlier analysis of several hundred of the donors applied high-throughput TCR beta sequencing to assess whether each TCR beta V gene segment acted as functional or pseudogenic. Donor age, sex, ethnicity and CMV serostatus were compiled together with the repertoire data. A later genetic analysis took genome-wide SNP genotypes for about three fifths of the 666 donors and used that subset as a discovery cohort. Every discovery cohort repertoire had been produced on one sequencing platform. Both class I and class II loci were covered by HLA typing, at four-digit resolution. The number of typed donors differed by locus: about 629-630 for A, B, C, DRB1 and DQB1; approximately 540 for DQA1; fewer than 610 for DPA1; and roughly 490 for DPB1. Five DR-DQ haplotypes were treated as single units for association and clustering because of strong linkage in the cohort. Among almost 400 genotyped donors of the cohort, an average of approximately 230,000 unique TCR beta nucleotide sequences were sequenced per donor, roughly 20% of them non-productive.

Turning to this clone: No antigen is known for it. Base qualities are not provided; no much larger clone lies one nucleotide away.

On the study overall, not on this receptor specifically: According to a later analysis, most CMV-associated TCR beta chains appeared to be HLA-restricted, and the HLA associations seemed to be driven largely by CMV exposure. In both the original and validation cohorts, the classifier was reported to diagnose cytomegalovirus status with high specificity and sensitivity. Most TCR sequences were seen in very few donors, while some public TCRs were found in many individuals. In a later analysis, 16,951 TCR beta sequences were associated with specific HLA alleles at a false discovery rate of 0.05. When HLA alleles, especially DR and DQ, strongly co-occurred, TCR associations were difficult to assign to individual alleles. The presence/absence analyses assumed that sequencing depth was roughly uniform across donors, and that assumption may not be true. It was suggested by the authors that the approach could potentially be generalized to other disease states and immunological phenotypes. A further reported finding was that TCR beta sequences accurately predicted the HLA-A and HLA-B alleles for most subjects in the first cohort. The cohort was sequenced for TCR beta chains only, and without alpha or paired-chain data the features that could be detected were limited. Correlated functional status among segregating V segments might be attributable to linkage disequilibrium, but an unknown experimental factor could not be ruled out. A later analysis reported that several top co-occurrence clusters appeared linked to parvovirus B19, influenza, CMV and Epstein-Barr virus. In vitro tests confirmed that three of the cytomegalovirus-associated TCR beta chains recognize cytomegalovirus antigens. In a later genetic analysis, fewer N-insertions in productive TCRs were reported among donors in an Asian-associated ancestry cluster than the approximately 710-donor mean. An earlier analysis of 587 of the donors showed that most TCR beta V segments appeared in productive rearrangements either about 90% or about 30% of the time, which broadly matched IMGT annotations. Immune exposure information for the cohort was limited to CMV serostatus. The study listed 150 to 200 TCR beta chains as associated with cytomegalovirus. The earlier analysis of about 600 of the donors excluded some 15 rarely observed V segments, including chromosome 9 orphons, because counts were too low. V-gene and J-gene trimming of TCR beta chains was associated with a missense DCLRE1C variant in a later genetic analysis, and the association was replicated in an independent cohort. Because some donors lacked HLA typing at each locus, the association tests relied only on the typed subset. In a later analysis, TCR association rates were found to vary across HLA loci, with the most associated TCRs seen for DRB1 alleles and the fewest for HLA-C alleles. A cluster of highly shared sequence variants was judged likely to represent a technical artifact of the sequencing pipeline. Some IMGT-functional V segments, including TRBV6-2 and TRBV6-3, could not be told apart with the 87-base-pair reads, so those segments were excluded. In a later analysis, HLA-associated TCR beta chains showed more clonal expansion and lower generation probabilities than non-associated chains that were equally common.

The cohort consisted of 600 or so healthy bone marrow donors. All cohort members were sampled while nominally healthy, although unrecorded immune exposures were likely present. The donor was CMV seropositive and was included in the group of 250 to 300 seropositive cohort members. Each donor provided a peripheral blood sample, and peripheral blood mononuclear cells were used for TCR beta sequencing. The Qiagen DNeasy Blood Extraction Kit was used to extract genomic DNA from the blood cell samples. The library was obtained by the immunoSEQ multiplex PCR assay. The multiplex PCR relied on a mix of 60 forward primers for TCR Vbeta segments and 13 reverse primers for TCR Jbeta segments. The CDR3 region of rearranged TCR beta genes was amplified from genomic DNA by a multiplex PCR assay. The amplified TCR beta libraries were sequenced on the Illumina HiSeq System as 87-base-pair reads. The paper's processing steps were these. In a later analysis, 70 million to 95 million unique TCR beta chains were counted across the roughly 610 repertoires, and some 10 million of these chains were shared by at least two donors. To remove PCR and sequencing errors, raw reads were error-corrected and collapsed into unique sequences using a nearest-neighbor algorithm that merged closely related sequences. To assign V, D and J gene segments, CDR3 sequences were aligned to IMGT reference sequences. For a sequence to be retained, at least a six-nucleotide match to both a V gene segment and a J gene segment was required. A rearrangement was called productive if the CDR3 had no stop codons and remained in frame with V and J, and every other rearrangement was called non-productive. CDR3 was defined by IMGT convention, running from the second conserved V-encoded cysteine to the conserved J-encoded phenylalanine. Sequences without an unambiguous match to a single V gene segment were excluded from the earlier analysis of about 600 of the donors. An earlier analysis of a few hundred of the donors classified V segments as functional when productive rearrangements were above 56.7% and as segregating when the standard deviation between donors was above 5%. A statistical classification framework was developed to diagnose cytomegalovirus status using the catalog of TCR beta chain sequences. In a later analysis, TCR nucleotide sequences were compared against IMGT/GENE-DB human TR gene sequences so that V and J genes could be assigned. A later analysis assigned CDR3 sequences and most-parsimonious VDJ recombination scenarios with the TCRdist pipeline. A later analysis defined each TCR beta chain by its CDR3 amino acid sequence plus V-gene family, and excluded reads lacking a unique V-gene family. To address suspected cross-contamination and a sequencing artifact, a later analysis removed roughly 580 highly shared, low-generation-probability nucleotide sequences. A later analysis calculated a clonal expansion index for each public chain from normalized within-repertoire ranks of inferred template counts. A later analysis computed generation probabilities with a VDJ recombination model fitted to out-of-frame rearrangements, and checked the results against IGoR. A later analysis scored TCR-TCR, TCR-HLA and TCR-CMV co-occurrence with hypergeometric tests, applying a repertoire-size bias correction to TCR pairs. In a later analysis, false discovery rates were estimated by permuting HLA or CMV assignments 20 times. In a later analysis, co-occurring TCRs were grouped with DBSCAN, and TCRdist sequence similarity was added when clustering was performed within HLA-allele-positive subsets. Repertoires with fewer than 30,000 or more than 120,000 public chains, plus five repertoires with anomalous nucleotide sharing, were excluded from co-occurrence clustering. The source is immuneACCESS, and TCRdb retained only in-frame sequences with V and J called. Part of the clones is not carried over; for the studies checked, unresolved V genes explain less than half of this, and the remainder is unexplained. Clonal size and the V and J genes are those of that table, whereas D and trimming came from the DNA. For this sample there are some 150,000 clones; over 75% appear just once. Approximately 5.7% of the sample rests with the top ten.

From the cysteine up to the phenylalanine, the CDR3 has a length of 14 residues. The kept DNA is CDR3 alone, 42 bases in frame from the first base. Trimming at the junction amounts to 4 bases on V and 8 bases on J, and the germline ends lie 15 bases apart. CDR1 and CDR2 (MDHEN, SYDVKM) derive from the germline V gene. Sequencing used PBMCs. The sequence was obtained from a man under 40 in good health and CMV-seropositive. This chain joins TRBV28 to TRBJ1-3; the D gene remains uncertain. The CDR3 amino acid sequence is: CASSSPVSPYTIYF. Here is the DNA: TGTGCCAGCAGTTCGCCCGTGAGCCCGTACACCATATATTTT.